These 26 T cell receptor beta chains came from one sample sequenced in a study of CD8 T cells in ankylosing spondylitis. MiXCR was run by TCRdb on the 5' RACE reads, yielding one entry per CDR3 protein. The table records about 140,000 distinct CDR3 sequences, around a third of them present only once. Source material: synovial fluid, either unsorted or a sorted T cell fraction (not recorded which). The source is a male donor with ankylosing spondylitis.

This clonotype showed up just a few times. The chain is built from TRBV20-1 and TRBJ2-7; 7 bases agree with TRBD2. Germline CDR1 and CDR2: DFQATT and SNEGSKA (reference sequence). Trimming removed 5 bases from V and 2 bases from J; junction bases left unmatched: 6. CDR3 length equals 13 residues. CDR3 DNA: TGCAGTGCTGGGACTACCAGCACCTACGAGCAGTACTTC. Protein sequence: CSAGTTSTYEQYF.

This clonotype was detected a few times. V and J are TRBV7-2 and TRBJ2-1; 11 positions agree with TRBD2. The CDR3 spans 14 residues. Germline trimming cut 6 bases from V and 7 bases from J; bases unmatched to any gene: 5. CDR1 and CDR2 from the germline V gene are SGHTA and FQGNSA. CDR3 protein: CASRASGRSNEQFF. CDR3 bases: TGTGCCAGCAGGGCTAGCGGGAGGAGTAATGAGCAGTTCTTC.

V is TRBV6-1 and J is TRBJ1-5; 10 nucleotides align to TRBD1. There are 16 residues in the CDR3. Germline-derived CDR1 and CDR2 are MNHNS and SASEGT. The V and J ends lost 1 base and 6 bases, in that order; junction bases with no gene match: 6. CDR3: CASSEVWGTGAQPQHF. The DNA of the CDR3 is TGTGCCAGCAGTGAAGTTTGGGGGACAGGGGCTCAGCCCCAGCATTTT.

The V gene is TRBV7-2, the J gene TRBJ2-7, with 11 nucleotides matching TRBD2. The V segment lost 6 bases and the J segment 2 bases; nucleotides outside the gene matches: 6. In germline, CDR1 is SGHTA, CDR2 FQGNSA. CDR3 length equals 15 residues. CDR3 DNA sequence: TGTGCCAGCAGACGGACTAGCGGGCAAACCTACGAGCAGTACTTC. This encodes CASRRTSGQTYEQYF.

The chain links TRBV6-1 to TRBJ1-5; D is perhaps TRBD1 (6 bases). CDR3 size: 14 residues. Trimming took off 7 bases at V and 6 bases at J, with 16 bases between the two ends. Germline V gives CDR1 MNHNS, CDR2 SASEGT. DNA of the CDR3: TGTGCCAGCATGGACAGTGAGGCGACTCAGCCCCAGCATTTT. Translating it yields CASMDSEATQPQHF.

This clonotype showed up just a few times. The J gene is TRBJ2-1, the V gene TRBV9, with TRBD2 identical over 14 bases. CDR3 length equals 16 residues. Germline V gene lookup returns CDR1 SGDLS and CDR2 YYNGEE. Trimming took 4 bases from V and 7 from J; bases not matched to a gene: 7. The CDR3 DNA follows: TGTGCCAGCAGCACCAGACTAGCGGGGGGGATTAATGAGCAGTTCTTC. Its translation: CASSTRLAGGINEQFF.

The V call is TRBV28, the J call TRBJ1-5; TRBD1 matches 9 bases. CDR3 length: 14 amino acids. The germline CDR1 and CDR2 sequences are MDHEN and SYDVKM. V lost 3 bases and J lost 9; bases outside the gene matches: 6. CDR3 residues: CASSFDTGGRPQHF. The CDR3 nucleotides read TGTGCCAGCAGTTTTGATACAGGGGGCCGGCCCCAGCATTTT.

V is TRBV25-1 and J is TRBJ1-6, with a weak D call TRBD1 (5 bases). Per the germline V gene, CDR1 is MGHDK and CDR2 is SYGVNS. The length of the CDR3 is 14 residues. Trimming stripped 6 bases from V and 7 bases from J, with 13 bases between. The CDR3 DNA reads TGTGCCAGCAGAATAGGACATACGAATTCACCCCTCCACTTT. As protein: CASRIGHTNSPLHF.

This clonotype was picked up a small number of times. This chain connects TRBV14 to TRBJ2-2, with 12 bases lining up with TRBD2. The CDR3 runs 18 residues. Germline-derived CDR1 and CDR2 are SGHDN and FVKESK. J gave up 5 bases and V 1 base, and 8 bases lay outside the gene matches. The CDR3 DNA is TGTGCCAGCAGCCAAGCACTAAGACTAGCGGGAGTTACCGGGGAGCTGTTTTTT. Translated, it gives CASSQALRLAGVTGELFF.

This clonotype was observed a few times. The rearrangement links TRBV12-3 or TRBV12-4 to TRBJ2-7; TRBD1 agrees at 7 bases. The CDR3 is 15 amino acids. The V segment lost 1 base and the J segment 3 bases; nucleotides outside the gene matches: 6. CDR3 DNA sequence: TGTGCCAGCAGTTTAGGTGGGACAGCGAACTACGAGCAGTACTTC. Protein sequence: CASSLGGTANYEQYF.

This clonotype occurred a few times. The gene calls are TRBV12-3 or TRBV12-4 and TRBJ2-1; D possibly corresponds to TRBD2 (6 bases). The V and J ends lost 1 base and 7 bases respectively, with 14 bases between them. The CDR3 length is 15 residues. CDR3 in amino acids: CASSLGMTSMNEQFF. CDR3 sequence (DNA): TGTGCCAGCAGTTTAGGGATGACTAGTATGAATGAGCAGTTCTTC.

The CDR3 loop reads CSARPGGGDTQYF. The CDR3 nucleotides read TGCAGTGCTAGGCCAGGGGGCGGGGATACGCAGTATTTT. The J gene is TRBJ2-3, the V gene TRBV20-1; 8 bases agree with TRBD1. Germline CDR1 is DFQATT and CDR2 is SNEGSKA (reference sequence). J gave up 6 bases and V 3 bases, and 5 bases lay outside the gene matches. The CDR3 loop spans 13 amino acids.

The rearrangement joins TRBV28 to TRBJ1-4; possible D gene TRBD1, 5 bases. Germline V gene lookup returns CDR1 MDHEN and CDR2 SYDVKM. V lost 6 bases, J lost 2 bases, and 13 bases lay in between. The CDR3 sequence is 15 residues long. CDR3 region: CASRLDSSTNEKLFF. The DNA of the CDR3 is TGTGCCAGCAGACTAGACAGTTCCACTAATGAAAAACTGTTTTTT. Combining the CDR3 with reference TRBV28 and TRBJ1-4 gives the whole variable domain DVKVTQSSRYLVKRTGEKVFLECVQDMDHENMFWYRQDPGLGLRLIYFSYDVKMKEKGDIPEGYSVSREKKERFSLILESASTNQTSMYLCASRLDSSTNEKLFFGSGTQLSVL.

This clonotype was observed a single time. This sequence joins TRBV7-3 and TRBJ1-2; TRBD1 agrees at 8 bases. Germline CDR1 SGHTA, CDR2 FQGTGA. CDR3 length: 13 residues. V shed 4 bases, J shed 4 bases, and the junction held 2 bases outside the gene matches. CDR3 sequence (DNA): TGTGCCAGCAGCTCAACAGGGGGCTATGGCTACACCTTC. Amino acid sequence: CASSSTGGYGYTF.

In its sample, this clonotype was seen many times. The J gene is TRBJ1-1, the V gene TRBV29-1, with D tentatively TRBD1 (5 bases). CDR3 length: 12 residues. Per the germline V gene, CDR1 is SQVTM and CDR2 is ANQGSEA. V was pared by 8 bases and J by 1 base, with 11 bases between. CDR3 DNA: TGCAGCACGCTTACAGGGAACACTGAAGCTTTCTTT. It encodes CSTLTGNTEAFF.

In this sample, this clonotype turned up a few times. The gene calls are TRBV4-1 and TRBJ1-2; D gene unclear. V was trimmed by 0 bases and J by 5 bases, leaving 13 bases between them. The CDR3 consists of 15 residues. CDR1 MGHRA and CDR2 YSYEKL come from the germline V gene. The CDR3 spells CASSQDVHLVYGYTF. In nucleotides, the CDR3 is TGCGCCAGCAGCCAAGATGTACACCTCGTATATGGCTACACCTTC.

This clonotype was seen a handful of times. V and J are TRBV7-7 and TRBJ1-4, with 7 nucleotides matching TRBD1. CDR1 is SSHAT, CDR2 FNYEAQ, per germline (reference sequence). J was trimmed by 4 bases and V by 3 bases; bases with no gene match: 5. There are 15 residues in the CDR3. The chain's CDR3 is CASSLTGSLNEKLFF. Written as DNA, the CDR3 is TGTGCCAGCAGCTTGACAGGGTCTCTTAATGAAAAACTGTTTTTT.

The genes are TRBV5-1 and TRBJ2-5; weak D call: TRBD2 (5 bases). The CDR3 length is 16 residues. Trimming took 2 bases from V and 0 from J, leaving 14 bases between them. The germline V gene encodes CDR1 SGHRS and CDR2 YFSETQ. The DNA of the CDR3 is TGCGCCAGCAGCTTTGGTGGGCGCGGGTACCAAGAGACCCAGTACTTC. It is translated as CASSFGGRGYQETQYF.

The table lists this clonotype with many counts. V usage is TRBV6-5 and J usage is TRBJ1-1; D is ambiguous. CDR1 is MNHEY and CDR2 is SVGAGI in the germline V gene. The CDR3 has 15 amino acids. V dropped 3 bases and J dropped 0 bases, with 11 bases sitting between them. Here the CDR3 reads CASSYLRALNTEAFF. CDR3 coding DNA: TGTGCCAGCAGTTATCTTCGGGCCCTGAACACTGAAGCTTTCTTT.

At least ten counts were recorded for this clonotype. The V gene is TRBV5-1, the J gene TRBJ2-7, with D possibly being TRBD2 (5 bases). CDR3 length: 14 amino acids. The germline V gene encodes CDR1 SGHRS and CDR2 YFSETQ. The V and J ends lost 1 base and 3 bases respectively, with 11 bases between them. CDR3 DNA: TGCGCCAGCAGCTTGTTAGGGAGCGGCTACGAGCAGTACTTC. Protein: CASSLLGSGYEQYF.

This chain uses TRBV27 with TRBJ2-3; 12 nucleotides agree with TRBD1. CDR3 length: 16 residues. Germline V gene lookup returns CDR1 MNHEY and CDR2 SMNVEV (reference sequence). With V trimmed by 3 bases and J by 9 bases, 10 bases remained unmatched. The CDR3 DNA reads TGTGCCAGCAGTTTCACCGGGACAGGGGGCATGGGGACGCAGTATTTT. This gives the protein CASSFTGTGGMGTQYF.

A word on this clonotype: The germline gene is not matched at one end of the junction; a read error may be the cause. The chain employs TRBV20-1 and TRBJ2-3; TRBD1 or TRBD2 may be the D gene (5 bases each). CDR3 length: 14 residues. Looked up from germline, CDR1 is DFQATT and CDR2 is SNEGSKA (reference sequence). CDR3: CSARGTEGTDTQYF. The CDR3 bases are TGCAGTGCGAGAGGGACGGAAGGCACAGATACGCAGTATTTT.

The rearrangement uses TRBV29-1 and TRBJ1-1; D is perhaps TRBD1 (6 bases). This CDR3 is built from 14 residues. Per the germline V gene, CDR1 is SQVTM and CDR2 is ANQGSEA. V was shortened by 7 bases and J by 4 bases, with 19 bases between the two germline ends. The DNA for the CDR3 is TGCAGCGCCTTCAGGGAGGGGGGAATCACTGAAGCTTTCTTT. This gives the protein CSAFREGGITEAFF. Using reference TRBV29-1 and TRBJ1-1 for the parts outside the CDR3, the full variable domain is SAVISQKPSRDICQRGTSLTIQCQVDSQVTMMFWYRQQPGQSLTLIATANQGSEATYESGFVIDKFPISRPNLTFSTLTVSNMSPEDSSIYLCSAFREGGITEAFFGQGTRLTVV.

V and J are TRBV12-3 or TRBV12-4 and TRBJ1-1, with D hard to call. Trimming left V 5 bases short and J 1 base short, with 17 bases between. The CDR3 covers 16 residues. In DNA, the CDR3 is TGTGCCAGCAGTCATAGAATGGGCAGCGAGAACACTGAAGCTTTCTTT. Its protein is CASSHRMGSENTEAFF.

This clonotype was picked up a small number of times. The chain employs TRBV5-6 and TRBJ1-6; the D gene is possibly TRBD1 (5 bases). This CDR3 contains 14 residues. The germline gives CDR1 SGHDT, CDR2 YYEEEE. Trimming cost V 0 bases and J 8 bases, with 9 bases left between them. The CDR3 protein is CASSLAGDYSPLHF. CDR3 nucleotides: TGTGCCAGCAGCTTGGCGGGGGACTATTCACCCCTCCACTTT. The whole variable domain, remainder taken from reference TRBV5-6 and TRBJ1-6, is DAGVTQSPTHLIKTRGQQVTLRCSPKSGHDTVSWYQQALGQGPQFIFQYYEEEERQRGNFPDRFSGHQFPNYSSELNVNALLLGDSALYLCASSLAGDYSPLHFGNGTRLTVT.

The J gene is TRBJ2-7, the V gene TRBV12-3 or TRBV12-4; D tentatively fits TRBD1 or TRBD2 (6 bases each). Trimming removed 8 bases at V and 0 bases at J, with 14 bases between. This CDR3 spans 14 amino acids. The CDR3 DNA is TGTGCCAGCTCCCGCGGAGGGGGCTCCTACGAGCAGTACTTC. Encoded protein: CASSRGGGSYEQYF.